One sample yielded the 15 T cell receptor beta chains listed below, sequenced in a study of T cells in Graves' hyperthyroidism and ophthalmopathy. The CDR3 regions of TCR beta were amplified from RNA transcripts. The TCR CDR3 was amplified in a first-round RT-PCR using the HTBI primer set. TCRdb fed the multiplex PCR reads into MiXCR, producing one record per CDR3 protein. The sample yields over 500,000 distinct CDR3 sequences, 15% to 20% seen once. Sequenced: blood. The source is a woman younger than 45 with Graves' ophthalmopathy.

The rearrangement joins TRBV11-2 to TRBJ2-1, with 9 positions matching TRBD1. There are 15 residues in the CDR3. Per germline, CDR1 SGHAT and CDR2 FQNNGV. V lost 5 bases to trimming and J lost 5 bases; unmatched junction nucleotides: 7. As DNA, the CDR3 is TGTGCCAGCAGCCAGGACAGGGGTCGAAACAATGAGCAGTTCTTC. Translating it yields CASSQDRGRNNEQFF.

This clonotype was observed many times. This chain joins TRBV11-2 and TRBJ2-1; 14 nucleotides align to TRBD2. Germline V CDR1 and CDR2: SGHAT, FQNNGV. This CDR3 has 20 amino acids. The ends lost 5 bases at V and 4 bases at J; junction bases unmatched: 16. CDR3 coding DNA: TGTGCCAGCAGCCCTCGCGGCCCGGGACTAGCGGGAGACTCGTACAATGAGCAGTTCTTC. This translates into CASSPRGPGLAGDSYNEQFF.

This clonotype has just a few counts. The rearrangement uses TRBV9 and TRBJ2-3; D uncertain. CDR3 length equals 13 residues. V lost 4 bases, J lost 3 bases, and 9 bases lay in between. Germline CDR1 is SGDLS and CDR2 is YYNGEE. CDR3 amino acids: CASSRMGTDTQYF. Here the CDR3 DNA reads TGTGCCAGCAGCCGAATGGGGACAGATACGCAGTATTTT.

The chain employs TRBV19 and TRBJ2-1; TRBD2 matches 16 bases. Germline V gene lookup returns CDR1 LNHDA and CDR2 SQIVND (reference sequence). This CDR3 spans 19 amino acids. Trimming took 5 bases from V and 3 from J; bases not matched to a gene: 10. Here the CDR3 reads CASSSGTSGRGRRYNEQFF. CDR3 in DNA: TGTGCCAGTAGTTCCGGGACTAGCGGGAGGGGGCGACGCTACAATGAGCAGTTCTTC.

This clonotype was seen repeatedly, ten times or more. The chain links TRBV7-2 to TRBJ1-5; a possible D gene is TRBD1 (5 bases). Germline-derived CDR1 and CDR2 are SGHTA and FQGNSA. The CDR3 has 13 amino acids. Between the trimmed V and J ends, which lost 4 bases and 6 bases, there was a span of 10 bases. CDR3 protein: CASSSQGGQPQHF. The CDR3 DNA reads as TGTGCCAGCAGCTCCCAGGGCGGTCAGCCCCAGCATTTT.

The rearrangement uses TRBV4-1 and TRBJ1-3; no reliable D call. V was cut by 4 bases and J by 2 bases, with 9 bases left in between. This CDR3 is built from 14 residues. The V gene's germline CDR1 is MGHRA and CDR2 YSYEKL. The CDR3 nucleotides are TGCGCCAGCAGCCCTGCGGATCCTGGAAACACCATATATTTT. This sequence encodes CASSPADPGNTIYF.

This clonotype was detected only a few times. The genes are TRBV10-3 and TRBJ2-5; D remains unclear. V was clipped by 6 bases and J by 5 bases, with 7 bases between them. Germline V CDR1 and CDR2: ENHRY, SYGVKD. The CDR3 length is 11 residues. The CDR3 nucleotides are TGTGCCATCAGGCAGGAGGAGACCCAGTACTTC. The encoded protein is CAIRQEETQYF.

The CDR3: CASSSTGGEIYEQYF. The CDR3 DNA follows: TGTGCCAGCAGCTCCACAGGGGGCGAAATCTACGAGCAGTACTTC. The J gene is TRBJ2-7, the V gene TRBV7-9, with 9 positions matching TRBD1. The CDR3 loop spans 15 amino acids. Trimming at V came to 4 bases and at J to 3 bases, leaving 7 bases not matched to a gene. Germline CDR1 reads SEHNR; CDR2 reads FQNEAQ (reference sequence).

This sequence joins TRBV28 and TRBJ2-6; the D call may be TRBD1 or TRBD2 (5 bases each). This CDR3 has 16 amino acids. V lost 11 bases and J 1 base, leaving 18 bases between the germline ends. Germline V CDR1 and CDR2: MDHEN, SYDVKM. The CDR3 coding sequence is TGTGCCGCGAGGGGCGTAGGGGAGTCTGGGGCCAACGTCCTGACTTTC. It codes for CAARGVGESGANVLTF.

This clonotype was seen many times. The chain uses TRBV6-1 and TRBJ1-1; TRBD1 matches 7 bases. The CDR3 spans 15 residues. V lost 5 bases and J lost 0; bases outside the gene matches: 6. Germline values: CDR1 MNHNS, CDR2 SASEGT. CDR3 region: CASSSTGTVNTEAFF. The CDR3 coding sequence is TGTGCCAGCAGTTCCACTGGGACAGTGAACACTGAAGCTTTCTTT.

This chain joins TRBV6-2 or TRBV6-3 and TRBJ2-1; 13 bases map to TRBD2. Germline V gene lookup returns CDR1 MNHEY and CDR2 SVGEGT. The CDR3 is 18 amino acids. The ends lost 6 bases at V and 3 bases at J; junction bases unmatched: 11. In DNA form, the CDR3 reads TGTGCCAGCAGGGCCAGGACTAGCGGGAGTCGGAACTACAATGAGCAGTTCTTC. Translation gives CASRARTSGSRNYNEQFF.

In this sample, this clonotype turned up a few times. The chain couples TRBV3-1 to TRBJ2-3; 12 bases agree with TRBD2. The CDR3 runs 20 residues. The trim removed 0 bases at V and 0 bases at J, leaving 10 bases unmatched. Germline lookup yields CDR1 LGHDT and CDR2 YNNKEL (reference sequence). The CDR3 region has the DNA TGTGCCAGCAGCCAAGATCTATGGGGGACTAGCGGGTCTAGCACAGATACGCAGTATTTT. It encodes CASSQDLWGTSGSSTDTQYF.

V usage is TRBV7-3 and J usage is TRBJ2-1; 10 bases are a match to TRBD2. Germline CDR1 is SGHTA and CDR2 is FQGTGA. The trim removed 5 bases at V and 2 bases at J, leaving 9 bases unmatched. This CDR3 spans 17 amino acids. The CDR3 DNA follows: TGTGCCAGCAGCCCCGATAGCGGGGGGATCACCTACAATGAGCAGTTCTTC. Translated: CASSPDSGGITYNEQFF.

This clonotype was seen more than once but under ten times. This rearrangement joins TRBV27 to TRBJ1-4; a possible D gene is TRBD1 (6 bases). The V end was cut by 3 bases, the J end by 5 bases, with 7 bases between. This CDR3 is 13 amino acids long. Germline V gives CDR1 MNHEY, CDR2 SMNVEV (reference sequence). CDR3 in amino acids: CASSFTGNEKLFF. DNA of the CDR3: TGTGCCAGCAGTTTTACAGGGAATGAAAAACTGTTTTTT.

The chain has TRBV7-4 and TRBJ1-5; TRBD1 agrees at 8 bases. This CDR3 spans 18 amino acids. Germline values: CDR1 SGHVT, CDR2 SQSDAQ. V trimming: 1 base; J trimming: 7 bases; junction bases outside the gene matches: 15. The CDR3 DNA reads TGTGCCAGCAGCTTAGGGTCCCGGGACAGGATACTCGGGCAGCCCCAGCATTTT. This gives the protein CASSLGSRDRILGQPQHF.